The next 11 T cell receptor beta chains were all read from a single sample in a study of T cell changes during pregnancy in multiple sclerosis. The protocol was immunoSEQ multiplex PCR, while the TCRdb copy is restricted to in-frame clones and leaves out a portion. The sample comprises 55,000 to 70,000 clones, 93% of which are singletons, and less than 2% rests with the top ten. The sample consisted of peripheral blood, taken after pregnancy. These receptors all stem from a female donor with multiple sclerosis, enrolled in a pregnancy study.

This chain joins TRBV7-9 and TRBJ1-4, with D possibly TRBD1 on 5 matching bases. Per the germline V gene, CDR1 is SEHNR and CDR2 is FQNEAQ (reference sequence). Trimming took 5 bases from V and 6 from J, leaving 16 bases between them. The CDR3 runs 15 residues. CDR3 sequence: CASSNPQANDEKLFF. CDR3 in DNA: TGTGCCAGCAGCAACCCACAGGCGAATGATGAAAAACTGTTTTTT. The variable domain in full, with the rest retrieved from reference TRBV7-9 and TRBJ1-4, is DTGVSQNPRHKITKRGQNVTFRCDPISEHNRLYWYRQTLGQGPEFLTYFQNEAQLEKSRLLSDRFSAERPKGSFSTLEIQRTEQGDSAMYLCASSNPQANDEKLFFGSGTQLSVL.

The chain combines TRBV4-3 with TRBJ2-1; D possibly corresponds to TRBD2 (5 bases). The CDR3 spans 16 residues. V was clipped by 0 bases and J by 3 bases, with 12 bases between them. The V gene's germline CDR1 is LGHNA and CDR2 YSLEER. CDR3 amino acids: CASSQDEGVVYNEQFF. As DNA, the CDR3 is TGCGCCAGCAGCCAAGATGAGGGAGTCGTCTACAATGAGCAGTTCTTC.

Here the CDR3 reads CASSKQREVQETQYF. For the CDR3, the DNA is TGTGCCAGCAGTAAACAGCGGGAGGTCCAAGAGACCCAGTACTTC. This rearrangement joins TRBV6-6 to TRBJ2-5, with TRBD2 matching 9 bases. V shed 5 bases, J shed 1 base, and the junction held 5 bases outside the gene matches. The CDR3 spans 15 residues. CDR1 is MNHNY, CDR2 SVGAGI, per germline (reference sequence).

The J gene is TRBJ2-1, the V gene TRBV7-9; 10 nucleotides align to TRBD2. CDR1 SEHNR and CDR2 FQNEAQ come from the germline V gene (reference sequence). The length of the CDR3 is 14 residues. V trimming: 2 bases; J trimming: 7 bases; junction bases outside the gene matches: 2. This CDR3 is CASSLSTSGNEQFF. The CDR3, as DNA: TGTGCCAGCAGCTTATCGACTAGCGGGAATGAGCAGTTCTTC. The variable domain in full, with the rest retrieved from reference TRBV7-9 and TRBJ2-1, is DTGVSQNPRHKITKRGQNVTFRCDPISEHNRLYWYRQTLGQGPEFLTYFQNEAQLEKSRLLSDRFSAERPKGSFSTLEIQRTEQGDSAMYLCASSLSTSGNEQFFGPGTRLTVL.

The J gene is TRBJ2-7, the V gene TRBV7-9; no firm D call. Germline CDR1 and CDR2: SEHNR and FQNEAQ (reference sequence). The CDR3 consists of 13 residues. Trimming stripped 2 bases from V and 0 bases from J, with 5 bases between. In nucleotides, the CDR3 is TGTGCCAGCAGCTTATTAGTCTCCTACGAGCAGTACTTC. Protein product: CASSLLVSYEQYF.

The chain links TRBV4-3 to TRBJ2-7; TRBD1 is a possible D gene (5 bases). Trimming took 0 bases from V and 4 from J, leaving 13 bases between them. CDR1 is LGHNA, CDR2 YSLEER, per germline. The CDR3 runs to 15 residues. The CDR3 coding sequence is TGCGCCAGCAGCCAAGAGAAGGGTTCAGGGTACGAGCAGTACTTC. Protein: CASSQEKGSGYEQYF.

The chain has TRBV9 and TRBJ2-1; 12 bases match TRBD2. V was pared by 3 bases and J by 9 bases, with 7 bases of the junction left unmatched. Germline assignment: CDR1 SGDLS and CDR2 YYNGEE. This CDR3 is 15 amino acids long. DNA for the CDR3: TGTGCCAGCAGCGGCCTAGCGGGAGGGCACAGTGAGCAGTTCTTC. This translates into CASSGLAGGHSEQFF.

The V gene is TRBV6-1, the J gene TRBJ1-5; TRBD1 agrees at 7 bases. Trimming cost V 6 bases and J 2 bases; bases outside gene matches: 7. This CDR3 comprises 15 residues. The germline V gene has CDR1 MNHNS and CDR2 SASEGT. The CDR3 coding sequence is TGTGCCAGCAGATCAGGGGGTCAAGGCAATCAGCCCCAGCATTTT. It codes for CASRSGGQGNQPQHF.

V is TRBV30 and J is TRBJ1-1; D ambiguous. V was trimmed by 2 bases and J by 3 bases, leaving 7 bases between them. The V gene's germline CDR1 is GTSNPN and CDR2 SVGIG (reference sequence). This CDR3 comprises 12 residues. CDR3: CAWSQQDTEAFF. DNA of the CDR3: TGTGCCTGGAGTCAGCAGGACACTGAAGCTTTCTTT. Drawing the rest from reference TRBV30 and TRBJ1-1, the complete variable domain is SQTIHQWPATLVQPVGSPLSLECTVEGTSNPNLYWYRQAAGRGLQLLFYSVGIGQISSEVPQNLSASRPQDRQFILSSKKLLLSDSGFYLCAWSQQDTEAFFGQGTRLTVV.

The V gene is TRBV15, the J gene TRBJ1-1; D is ambiguous. The CDR3 contains 13 residues. Trimming cost V 0 bases and J 1 base, with 3 bases left between them. Germline V gene sequence: CDR1 LNHNV, CDR2 YYDKDF (reference sequence). CDR3 nucleotide sequence: TGTGCCACCAGCAGAGACAAGAACACTGAAGCTTTCTTT. Protein product: CATSRDKNTEAFF.

The chain links TRBV5-1 to TRBJ1-2; TRBD1 aligns across 8 bases. V lost 10 bases to trimming and J lost 2 bases; unmatched junction nucleotides: 10. CDR3 length equals 14 residues. The V gene's germline CDR1 is SGHRS and CDR2 YFSETQ. The CDR3 sequence: CAVWTGFQNYGYTF. CDR3 DNA sequence: TGCGCCGTTTGGACAGGGTTCCAGAACTATGGCTACACCTTC.